This TCR beta chain was documented in a study of regulatory T cells. The primer mix had 52 TRBV and 13 TRBJ primers. The assay was immunoSEQ multiplex PCR, and TCRdb's table has in-frame clones only and misses some. This table has tens of thousands of clones, approximately 89% appearing once. Comments on this clone: What it binds is unknown.

Patients aged 2 to 39 years had fewer naive T cells. Regulatory (CD25-high CD127-low) and conventional (CD25-low CD127-high) CD4+ T cells were sorted separately. Study observations and caveats: In CD3G-deficient patients, conventional CD4+ T cells were enriched for hydrophobic CDR3 residues at positions 6 and 7.

This CDR3 is 15 amino acids long. In germline, CDR1 is WNHNN, CDR2 SYGVQD (reference sequence). Trimming stripped 4 bases from V and 4 bases from J, with 14 bases between. The sequencing input was conventional CD4+ T cells sorted from blood. The clonotype originates from a person between 18 and 30 years old with CD3G deficiency. This rearrangement joins TRBV10-1 to TRBJ2-4, with D possibly TRBD2 on 5 matching bases. CDR3: CASSVRASKKNIQYF. CDR3 coding DNA: TGCGCCAGCAGTGTGAGGGCATCTAAGAAAAACATTCAGTACTTC.